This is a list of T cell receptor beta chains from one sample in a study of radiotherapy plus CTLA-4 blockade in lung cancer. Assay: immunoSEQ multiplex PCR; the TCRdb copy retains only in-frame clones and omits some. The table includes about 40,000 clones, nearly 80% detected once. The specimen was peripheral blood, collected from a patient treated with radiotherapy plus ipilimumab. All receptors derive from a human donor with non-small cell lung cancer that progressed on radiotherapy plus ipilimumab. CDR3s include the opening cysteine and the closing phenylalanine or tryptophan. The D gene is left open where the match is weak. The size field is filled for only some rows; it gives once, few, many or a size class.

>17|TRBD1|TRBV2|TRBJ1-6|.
TGTGCCAGCAGACCACAGGGGGCTGTCTCCTATAATTCACCCCTCCACTTT
CASRPQGAVSYNSPLHF
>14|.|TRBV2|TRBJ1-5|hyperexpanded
TGTGCCAGCAGTTCGGAGGCAAGCAATCAGCCCCAGCATTTT
CASSSEASNQPQHF
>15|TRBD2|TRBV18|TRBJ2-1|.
TGTGCCAGCTCACCGACTAGCGGGGGTGGGTTTGAGCAGTTCTTC
CASSPTSGGGFEQFF
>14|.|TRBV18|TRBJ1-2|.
TGTGCCAGCTCAGATGAGGGTCCTAACTATGGCTACACCTTC
CASSDEGPNYGYTF
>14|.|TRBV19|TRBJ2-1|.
TGTGCCAGTAGTATACCGGGGATTCCGATGGGGCAGTTCTTC
CASSIPGIPMGQFF
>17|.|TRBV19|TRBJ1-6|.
TGTGCCAGTAGTATAGAGGGTAGTCTCGGAGGTGCTTCACCCCTCCACTTT
CASSIEGSLGGASPLHF
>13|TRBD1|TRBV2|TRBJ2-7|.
TGTGCCAGCAGCGGACAGGGAACTGGCGAGCAGTACTTC
CASSGQGTGEQYF
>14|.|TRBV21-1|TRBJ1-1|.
TGTGCCAGCAGCGACGGACAGGGTGTCACTGAAGCTTTCTTT
CASSDGQGVTEAFF
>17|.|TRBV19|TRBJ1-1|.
TGTGCCAGTAGTATCTTTCGGGGAAGCGGGATGAACACTGAAGCTTTCTTT
CASSIFRGSGMNTEAFF
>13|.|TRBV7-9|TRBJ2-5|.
TGTGCCAGCAGCTTAAATCCTGGAGTGACCCAGTACTTC
CASSLNPGVTQYF
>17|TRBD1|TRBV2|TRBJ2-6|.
TGTGCCAGCAGCTTAACTACAGGGGTGCGAGGGGCCAACGTCCTGACTTTC
CASSLTTGVRGANVLTF
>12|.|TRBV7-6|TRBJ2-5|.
TGTGCCAGCAGCCCGCGGTGGGAGACCCAGTACTTC
CASSPRWETQYF
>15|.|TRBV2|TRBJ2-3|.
TGTGCCAGCAGTGTAGGAGGGGGCGGAGCAGATACGCAGTATTTT
CASSVGGGGADTQYF
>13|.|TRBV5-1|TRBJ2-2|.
TGCGCCAGCAGCTCGGGAAACACCGGGGAGCTGTTTTTT
CASSSGNTGELFF
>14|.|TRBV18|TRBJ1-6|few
TGTGCCAGCCAGGGAGGGGGTAGGTTCTCACCCCTCCACTTT
CASQGGGRFSPLHF
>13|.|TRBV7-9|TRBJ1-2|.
TGTGCCAGCAGCTTGCGGACAGACTATGGCTACACCTTC
CASSLRTDYGYTF
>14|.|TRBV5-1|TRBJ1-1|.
TGCGCCAGCAGCTCACAGGGATCGGGCACTGAAGCTTTCTTT
CASSSQGSGTEAFF
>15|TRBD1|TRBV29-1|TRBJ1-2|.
TGCAGCGTTGCGGGGACAGGGGGCCGGACCCCGGGCTACACCTTC
CSVAGTGGRTPGYTF
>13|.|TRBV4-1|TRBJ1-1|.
TGCGCCAGCAGCCAAGATGGGCACACTGAAGCTTTCTTT
CASSQDGHTEAFF
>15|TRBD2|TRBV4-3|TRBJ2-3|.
TGCGCCAGCAGCCTGGGACTAGCGGGGACTGATACGCAGTATTTT
CASSLGLAGTDTQYF
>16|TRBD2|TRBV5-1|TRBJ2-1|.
TGCGCCAGCAGCTTAGATACTAGCGGGGCTTACAATGAGCAGTTCTTC
CASSLDTSGAYNEQFF
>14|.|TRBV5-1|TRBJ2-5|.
TGCGCCAGCAGCTTAGAGGGGGGGTCAGAGACCCAGTACTTC
CASSLEGGSETQYF
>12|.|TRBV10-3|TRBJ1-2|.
TGTGCCATCAGTGCCAGGTCCTATGGCTACACCTTC
CAISARSYGYTF
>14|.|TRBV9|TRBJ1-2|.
TGTGCCAGCAGCCCCAGGGCAGGGTTGGACGGCTACACCTTC
CASSPRAGLDGYTF
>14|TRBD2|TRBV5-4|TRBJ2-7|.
TGTGCCAGCAGCTTAGCGGGGGGCCCCTACGAGCAGTACTTC
CASSLAGGPYEQYF
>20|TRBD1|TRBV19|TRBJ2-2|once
TGTGCCAGTACCCCTAGGACAGACCCGACAGGGGGCAGAGGCACCGGGGAGCTGTTTTTT
CASTPRTDPTGGRGTGELFF
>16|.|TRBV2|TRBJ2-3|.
TGTGCCAGCAGTGAGACCCAGGGCAGACTCACAGATACGCAGTATTTT
CASSETQGRLTDTQYF
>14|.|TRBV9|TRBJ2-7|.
TGTGCCAGCAGCGGAGGGCCCCTGGCGGACGAGCAGTACTTC
CASSGGPLADEQYF
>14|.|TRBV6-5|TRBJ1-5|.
TGTGCCAGCAGTTACCGGGATAGCAATCAGCCCCAGCATTTT
CASSYRDSNQPQHF
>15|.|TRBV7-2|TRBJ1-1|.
TGTGCCAGCAGACATACTGGGACACAGAACACTGAAGCTTTCTTT
CASRHTGTQNTEAFF
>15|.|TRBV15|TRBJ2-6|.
TGTGCCACCAGGCTTGCGGGGCCTGGGGCCAACGTCCTGACTTTC
CATRLAGPGANVLTF
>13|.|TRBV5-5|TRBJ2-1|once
TGTGCCAGCACGGGGTACCTATACAATGAGCAGTTCTTC
CASTGYLYNEQFF
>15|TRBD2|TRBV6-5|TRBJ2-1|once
TGTGCCAGCAGTTTGAGAAGCGGGGGGGATAATGAGCAGTTCTTC
CASSLRSGGDNEQFF
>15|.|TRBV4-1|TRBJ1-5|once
TGCGCCAGCAGCCAAGACCCCAATAGCAATCAGCCCCAGCATTTT
CASSQDPNSNQPQHF
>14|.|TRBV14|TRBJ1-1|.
TGTGCCAGCAGCCAAGAAGTGAGGGGGACTGAAGCTTTCTTT
CASSQEVRGTEAFF